A selection of T cell receptor beta chains follows, all from one sample in a study of blood T cells in healthy people across ages. TCRdb re-derived calls from the 5' RACE reads in MiXCR, one entry per CDR3 protein. The sample lists about 760,000 distinct CDR3 sequences, around 25% seen once, with 9.4% in the top ten. This sample was shared with a second study, whose subject was T cells of mothers and their children.

Source material: blood. All receptors derive from a boy younger than 18 in good health. Each CDR3 is given with its conserved first and last residue. Fields, in order: CDR3 protein, CDR3 DNA, clone size, D gene, J gene, V gene. A D gene is named only where the DNA matches it firmly. Not every row has a clone size; where given, it reads once, few, many or a size class.

CDR3 protein: CASSLGGPIDTQYF
CDR3 DNA: TGTGCCAGCAGCTTGGGGGGGCCGATAGATACGCAGTATTTT
clone size: few
D gene: .
J gene: TRBJ2-3
V gene: TRBV5-6

CDR3 protein: CASSDRGISYNEQFF
CDR3 DNA: TGTGCCAGCAGTGACCGGGGGATCTCCTACAATGAGCAGTTCTTC
clone size: once
D gene: .
J gene: TRBJ2-1
V gene: TRBV28

CDR3 protein: CASSLKTGSSIMNTEAFF
CDR3 DNA: TGTGCCAGCAGCTTAAAGACAGGTAGTAGTATCATGAACACTGAAGCTTTCTTT
clone size: .
D gene: .
J gene: TRBJ1-1
V gene: TRBV7-3

CDR3 protein: CASTGTVSSYEQYF
CDR3 DNA: TGTGCCAGCACCGGGACAGTGAGCTCCTACGAGCAGTACTTC
clone size: .
D gene: TRBD1
J gene: TRBJ2-7
V gene: TRBV6-1

CDR3 protein: CASSPPAGAAKNIQYF
CDR3 DNA: TGTGCCAGCTCACCACCGGCGGGGGCTGCCAAAAACATTCAGTACTTC
clone size: once
D gene: .
J gene: TRBJ2-4
V gene: TRBV18

CDR3 protein: CASSPRGSGNTIYF
CDR3 DNA: TGTGCCAGCAGTCCCAGGGGCTCTGGAAACACCATATATTTT
clone size: .
D gene: .
J gene: TRBJ1-3
V gene: TRBV12-3/TRBV12-4

CDR3 protein: CASSPKFIGQANTEAFF
CDR3 DNA: TGCGCCAGCAGCCCGAAGTTTATTGGACAAGCGAACACTGAAGCTTTCTTT
clone size: few
D gene: .
J gene: TRBJ1-1
V gene: TRBV4-1

CDR3 protein: CASNYQAGEATQYF
CDR3 DNA: TGTGCCAGCAATTACCAAGCAGGGGAGGCGACCCAGTACTTC
clone size: .
D gene: .
J gene: TRBJ2-5
V gene: TRBV12-3/TRBV12-4

CDR3 protein: CASSLGTSGFSYEQYF
CDR3 DNA: TGTGCCAGCAGTTTGGGGACTAGCGGTTTCTCCTACGAGCAGTACTTC
clone size: few
D gene: TRBD2
J gene: TRBJ2-7
V gene: TRBV12-3/TRBV12-4

CDR3 protein: CASSFTMANQPQHF
CDR3 DNA: TGTGCCAGCAGTTTCACGATGGCGAATCAGCCCCAGCATTTT
clone size: .
D gene: .
J gene: TRBJ1-5
V gene: TRBV12-3/TRBV12-4

CDR3 protein: CASSYRGDGANVLTF
CDR3 DNA: TGTGCCAGCAGTTACAGGGGGGATGGGGCCAACGTCCTGACTTTC
clone size: once
D gene: .
J gene: TRBJ2-6
V gene: TRBV6-5

CDR3 protein: CASSHYRDDQPQHF
CDR3 DNA: TGTGCCAGCTCACACTACAGGGACGATCAGCCCCAGCATTTT
clone size: .
D gene: .
J gene: TRBJ1-5
V gene: TRBV18

CDR3 protein: CASSYSNAGSYEQYF
CDR3 DNA: TGTGCCAGCAGTTATTCGAACGCTGGATCCTACGAGCAGTACTTC
clone size: few
D gene: .
J gene: TRBJ2-7
V gene: TRBV6-5

CDR3 protein: CSVIKTGVAKNIQYF
CDR3 DNA: TGCAGCGTCATAAAGACAGGGGTGGCCAAAAACATTCAGTACTTC
clone size: .
D gene: TRBD1
J gene: TRBJ2-4
V gene: TRBV29-1

CDR3 protein: CASRRDSSREQYF
CDR3 DNA: TGTGCCAGCAGGCGCGACAGTAGTCGCGAGCAGTACTTC
clone size: .
D gene: .
J gene: TRBJ2-7
V gene: TRBV7-3

CDR3 protein: CASSPSGATDTQYF
CDR3 DNA: TGTGCCAGCAGCCCCAGCGGGGCCACAGATACGCAGTATTTT
clone size: few
D gene: TRBD2
J gene: TRBJ2-3
V gene: TRBV7-9

CDR3 protein: CASSRTSETTGEQFF
CDR3 DNA: TGTGCCAGCAGCAGGACTAGCGAGACGACCGGGGAGCAGTTTTTT
clone size: .
D gene: TRBD2
J gene: TRBJ2-2
V gene: TRBV7-3

CDR3 protein: CASSPRFGGANVLTF
CDR3 DNA: TGTGCCAGCAGCCCACGGTTTGGCGGGGCCAACGTCCTGACTTTC
clone size: few
D gene: .
J gene: TRBJ2-6
V gene: TRBV7-9

CDR3 protein: CASSMRGVGSEAFF
CDR3 DNA: TGTGCCAGCAGCATGCGCGGAGTGGGTTCTGAAGCTTTCTTT
clone size: once
D gene: .
J gene: TRBJ1-1
V gene: TRBV2

CDR3 protein: CASSALLSSYEQYF
CDR3 DNA: TGTGCCAGCAGCGCCTTATTAAGCTCCTACGAGCAGTACTTC
clone size: many
D gene: .
J gene: TRBJ2-7
V gene: TRBV7-8

CDR3 protein: CSVVVRGYYEQYF
CDR3 DNA: TGCAGCGTTGTCGTCAGGGGCTACTACGAGCAGTACTTC
clone size: few
D gene: .
J gene: TRBJ2-7
V gene: TRBV29-1

CDR3 protein: CASSLEVGMQETQYF
CDR3 DNA: TGCGCCAGCAGCTTGGAGGTGGGCATGCAAGAGACCCAGTACTTC
clone size: .
D gene: .
J gene: TRBJ2-5
V gene: TRBV5-1

CDR3 protein: CASSAPVSYNEQFF
CDR3 DNA: TGTGCCAGCAGTGCGCCGGTATCCTACAATGAGCAGTTCTTC
clone size: few
D gene: .
J gene: TRBJ2-1
V gene: TRBV2

CDR3 protein: CASSYLNRGFDEQYF
CDR3 DNA: TGTGCCAGCAGTTACTTGAACAGGGGGTTCGACGAGCAGTACTTC
clone size: few
D gene: TRBD1
J gene: TRBJ2-7
V gene: TRBV6-2/TRBV6-3

CDR3 protein: CASLQAATYEQYF
CDR3 DNA: TGTGCCAGCCTCCAGGCAGCTACCTACGAGCAGTACTTC
clone size: .
D gene: .
J gene: TRBJ2-7
V gene: TRBV28

CDR3 protein: CASRSGPRGAQYF
CDR3 DNA: TGCGCCAGCAGATCGGGACCGCGTGGGGCCCAGTACTTC
clone size: .
D gene: .
J gene: TRBJ2-5
V gene: TRBV10-1

CDR3 protein: CASSLGGLGDQPQHF
CDR3 DNA: TGTGCCAGCAGTTTAGGGGGCCTTGGGGATCAGCCCCAGCATTTT
clone size: few
D gene: .
J gene: TRBJ1-5
V gene: TRBV28

CDR3 protein: CASSLPSSGESTDTQYF
CDR3 DNA: TGTGCCAGCAGCCTCCCCTCTAGCGGGGAAAGCACAGATACGCAGTATTTT
clone size: few
D gene: TRBD2
J gene: TRBJ2-3
V gene: TRBV7-8

CDR3 protein: CATSRTREPGQNNIQYF
CDR3 DNA: TGTGCCACCAGCAGAACCCGAGAACCGGGACAGAATAACATTCAGTACTTC
clone size: .
D gene: TRBD1
J gene: TRBJ2-4
V gene: TRBV15

CDR3 protein: CASSGSGTGPETQYF
CDR3 DNA: TGTGCCAGCAGTGGTTCCGGGACAGGGCCCGAGACCCAGTACTTC
clone size: few
D gene: TRBD1
J gene: TRBJ2-5
V gene: TRBV2

CDR3 protein: CASSVGRRGNTIYF
CDR3 DNA: TGTGCCAGCAGCGTAGGGAGAAGGGGAAACACCATATATTTT
clone size: few
D gene: .
J gene: TRBJ1-3
V gene: TRBV9

CDR3 protein: CASSFSGAPNEQYF
CDR3 DNA: TGTGCCAGCAGCTTTTCGGGGGCCCCTAACGAGCAGTACTTC
clone size: .
D gene: .
J gene: TRBJ2-7
V gene: TRBV7-9

CDR3 protein: CAISDLADNEQFF
CDR3 DNA: TGTGCCATCAGTGATCTAGCGGACAATGAGCAGTTCTTC
clone size: .
D gene: TRBD2
J gene: TRBJ2-1
V gene: TRBV10-3

CDR3 protein: CASSFGGHGQPQHF
CDR3 DNA: TGTGCCAGCAGCTTTGGGGGCCACGGTCAGCCCCAGCATTTT
clone size: few
D gene: .
J gene: TRBJ1-5
V gene: TRBV5-4

CDR3 protein: CASSLVGGLAEQYF
CDR3 DNA: TGCGCCAGCAGCTTGGTCGGGGGTTTAGCCGAGCAGTACTTC
clone size: .
D gene: .
J gene: TRBJ2-7
V gene: TRBV5-1

CDR3 protein: CASSEAFLGGRQPQHF
CDR3 DNA: TGTGCCAGCAGTGAAGCGTTTTTGGGGGGACGGCAGCCCCAGCATTTT
clone size: few
D gene: .
J gene: TRBJ1-5
V gene: TRBV6-1

CDR3 protein: CASSQVASGGYEQYF
CDR3 DNA: TGCGCCAGCAGCCAAGTCGCTAGCGGGGGATACGAGCAGTACTTC
clone size: few
D gene: TRBD2
J gene: TRBJ2-7
V gene: TRBV4-1

CDR3 protein: CASSRWGYEQYF
CDR3 DNA: TGTGCCAGCAGCCGTTGGGGTTACGAGCAGTACTTC
clone size: .
D gene: .
J gene: TRBJ2-7
V gene: TRBV25-1

CDR3 protein: CASSPLGSQETQYF
CDR3 DNA: TGTGCCAGCAGCCCGCTCGGGTCCCAAGAGACCCAGTACTTC
clone size: .
D gene: .
J gene: TRBJ2-5
V gene: TRBV11-1

CDR3 protein: CASSLAVTGSYSPLHF
CDR3 DNA: TGCGCCAGCAGCTTGGCCGTGACAGGGAGCTATTCACCCCTCCACTTT
clone size: .
D gene: TRBD1
J gene: TRBJ1-6
V gene: TRBV5-1

CDR3 protein: CASSKGQGDTEAFF
CDR3 DNA: TGCGCCAGCAGCAAAGGACAGGGTGACACTGAAGCTTTCTTT
clone size: .
D gene: TRBD1
J gene: TRBJ1-1
V gene: TRBV5-1